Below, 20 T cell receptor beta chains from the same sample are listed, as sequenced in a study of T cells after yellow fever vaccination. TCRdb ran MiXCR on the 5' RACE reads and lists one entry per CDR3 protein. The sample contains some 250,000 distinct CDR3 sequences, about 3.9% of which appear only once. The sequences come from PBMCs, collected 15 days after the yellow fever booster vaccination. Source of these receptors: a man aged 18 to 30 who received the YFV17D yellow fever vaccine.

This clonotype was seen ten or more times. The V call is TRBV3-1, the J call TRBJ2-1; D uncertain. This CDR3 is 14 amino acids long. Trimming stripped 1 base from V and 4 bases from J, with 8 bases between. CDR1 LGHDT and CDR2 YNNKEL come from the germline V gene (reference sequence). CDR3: CASSQGMGYNEQFF. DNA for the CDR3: TGTGCCAGCAGCCAAGGCATGGGATACAATGAGCAGTTCTTC.

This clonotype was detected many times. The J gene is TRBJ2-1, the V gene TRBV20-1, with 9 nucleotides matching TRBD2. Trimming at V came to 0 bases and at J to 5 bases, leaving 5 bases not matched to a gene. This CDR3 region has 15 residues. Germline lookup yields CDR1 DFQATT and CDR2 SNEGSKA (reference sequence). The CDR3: CSARDARGGHNEQFF. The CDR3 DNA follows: TGCAGTGCTAGAGATGCGCGGGGGGGCCACAATGAGCAGTTCTTC.

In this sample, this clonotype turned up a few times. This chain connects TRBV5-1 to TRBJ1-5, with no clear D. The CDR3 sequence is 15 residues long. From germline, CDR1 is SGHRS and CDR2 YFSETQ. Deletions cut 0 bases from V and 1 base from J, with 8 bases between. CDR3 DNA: TGCGCCAGCAGCTTGGAAGGGAAAAGCAATCAGCCCCAGCATTTT. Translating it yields CASSLEGKSNQPQHF.

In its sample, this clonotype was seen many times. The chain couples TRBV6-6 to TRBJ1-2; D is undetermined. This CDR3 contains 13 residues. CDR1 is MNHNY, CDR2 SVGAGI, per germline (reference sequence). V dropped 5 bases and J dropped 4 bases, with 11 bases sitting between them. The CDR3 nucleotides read TGTGCCAGCAGTGTGGACGGTGGCTATGGCTACACCTTC. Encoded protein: CASSVDGGYGYTF.

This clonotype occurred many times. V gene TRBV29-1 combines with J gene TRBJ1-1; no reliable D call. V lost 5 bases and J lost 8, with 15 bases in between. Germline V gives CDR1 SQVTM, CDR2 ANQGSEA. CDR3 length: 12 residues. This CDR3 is CSVLSHPLEAFF. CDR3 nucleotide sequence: TGCAGCGTTCTTTCCCATCCGTTAGAAGCTTTCTTT.

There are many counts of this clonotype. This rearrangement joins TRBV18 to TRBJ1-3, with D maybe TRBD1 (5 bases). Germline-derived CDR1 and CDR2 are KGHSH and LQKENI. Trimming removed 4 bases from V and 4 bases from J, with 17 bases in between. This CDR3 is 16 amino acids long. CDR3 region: CASSLRGDNLGNTIYF. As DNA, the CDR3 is TGTGCCAGCTCACTCCGGGGCGACAACTTGGGAAACACCATATATTTT.

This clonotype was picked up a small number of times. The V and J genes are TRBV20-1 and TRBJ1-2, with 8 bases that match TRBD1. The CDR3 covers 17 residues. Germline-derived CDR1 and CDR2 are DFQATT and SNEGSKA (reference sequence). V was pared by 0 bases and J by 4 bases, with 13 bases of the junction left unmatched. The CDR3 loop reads CSARDYAPGGAGYGYTF. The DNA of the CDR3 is TGCAGTGCTAGAGATTATGCTCCAGGGGGCGCGGGCTATGGCTACACCTTC.

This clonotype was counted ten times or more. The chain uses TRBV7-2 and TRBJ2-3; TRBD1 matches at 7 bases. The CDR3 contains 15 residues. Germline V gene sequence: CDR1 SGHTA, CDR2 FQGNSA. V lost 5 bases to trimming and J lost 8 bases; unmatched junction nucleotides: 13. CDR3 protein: CASSPGDRDSVTQYF. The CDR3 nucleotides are TGTGCCAGCAGCCCAGGGGACAGAGACTCAGTTACGCAGTATTTT.

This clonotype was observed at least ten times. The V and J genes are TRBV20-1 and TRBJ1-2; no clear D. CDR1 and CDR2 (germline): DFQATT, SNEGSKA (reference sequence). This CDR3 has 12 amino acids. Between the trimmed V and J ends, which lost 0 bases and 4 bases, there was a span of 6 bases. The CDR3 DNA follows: TGCAGTGCTAGAGACGGGTCCTATGGCTACACCTTC. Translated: CSARDGSYGYTF.

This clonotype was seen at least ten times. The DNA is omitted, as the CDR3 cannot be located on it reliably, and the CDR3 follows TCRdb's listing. The CDR3 here is CASSSSTTVRNQETQYF. The chain has TRBV7-7 and TRBJ2-5; no check of the table's D call, TRBD1, against the DNA was made. The CDR3 has 17 residues if both end residues are counted. Germline lookup yields CDR1 SSHAT and CDR2 FNYEAQ (reference sequence).

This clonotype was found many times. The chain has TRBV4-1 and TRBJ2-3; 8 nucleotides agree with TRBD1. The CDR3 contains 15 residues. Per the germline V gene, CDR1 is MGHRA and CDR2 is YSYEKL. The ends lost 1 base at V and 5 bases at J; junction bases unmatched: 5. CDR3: CASSQGTGMKDTQYF. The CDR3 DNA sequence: TGCGCCAGCAGCCAAGGGACAGGGATGAAAGATACGCAGTATTTT.

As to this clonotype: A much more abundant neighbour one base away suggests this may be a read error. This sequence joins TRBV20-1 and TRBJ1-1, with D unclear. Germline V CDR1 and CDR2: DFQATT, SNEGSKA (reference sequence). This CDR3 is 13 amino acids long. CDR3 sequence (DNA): TGCAGTGCTACGGCGGGCGGAGACACTGATGCTTTCTTT. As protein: CSATAGGDTDAFF.

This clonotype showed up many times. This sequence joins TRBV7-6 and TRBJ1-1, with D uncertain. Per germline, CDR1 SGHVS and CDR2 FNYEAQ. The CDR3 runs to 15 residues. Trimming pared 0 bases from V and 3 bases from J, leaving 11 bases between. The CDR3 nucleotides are TGTGCCAGCAGCTTAGCGCCGTACAACTACACTGAAGCTTTCTTT. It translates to CASSLAPYNYTEAFF. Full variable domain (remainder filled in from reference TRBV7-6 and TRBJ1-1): GAGVSQSPRYKVTKRGQDVALRCDPISGHVSLYWYRQALGQGPEFLTYFNYEAQQDKSGLPNDRFSAERPEGSISTLTIQRTEQRDSAMYRCASSLAPYNYTEAFFGQGTRLTVV.

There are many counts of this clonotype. CDR3 region: CASGRIDDYEQFF. The DNA of the CDR3 is TGTGCCAGCGGCCGAATAGACGACTATGAGCAGTTCTTC. The chain is built from TRBV5-6 and TRBJ2-1, with D hard to call. Between the trimmed V and J ends, which lost 7 bases and 8 bases, there was a span of 16 bases. This CDR3 contains 13 residues. The germline V gene has CDR1 SGHDT and CDR2 YYEEEE.

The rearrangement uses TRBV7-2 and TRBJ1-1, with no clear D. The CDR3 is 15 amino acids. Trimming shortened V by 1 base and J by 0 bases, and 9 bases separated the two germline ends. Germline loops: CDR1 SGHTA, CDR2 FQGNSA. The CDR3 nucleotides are TGTGCCAGCAGCTTAGTACCAACCATGAACACTGAAGCTTTCTTT. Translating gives CASSLVPTMNTEAFF.

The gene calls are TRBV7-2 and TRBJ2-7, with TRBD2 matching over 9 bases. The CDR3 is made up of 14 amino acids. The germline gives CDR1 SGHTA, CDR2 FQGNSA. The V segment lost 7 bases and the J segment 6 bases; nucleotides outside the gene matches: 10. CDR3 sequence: CASMVGGGAFEQYF. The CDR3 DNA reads TGTGCCAGCATGGTCGGCGGGGGGGCCTTCGAGCAGTACTTC.

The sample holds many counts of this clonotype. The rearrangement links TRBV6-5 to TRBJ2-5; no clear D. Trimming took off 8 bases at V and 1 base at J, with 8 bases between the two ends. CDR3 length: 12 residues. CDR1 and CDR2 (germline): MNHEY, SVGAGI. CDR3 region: CASRPSQETQYF. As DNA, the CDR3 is TGTGCCAGCCGGCCCAGCCAAGAGACCCAGTACTTC.

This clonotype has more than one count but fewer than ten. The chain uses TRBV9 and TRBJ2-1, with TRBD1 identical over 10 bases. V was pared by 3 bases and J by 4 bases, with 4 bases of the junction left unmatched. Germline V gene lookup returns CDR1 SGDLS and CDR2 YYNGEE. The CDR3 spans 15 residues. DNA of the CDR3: TGTGCCAGCAGCGCGACAGGGGGCTTTTACAATGAGCAGTTCTTC. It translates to CASSATGGFYNEQFF. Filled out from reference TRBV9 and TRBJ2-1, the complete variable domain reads DSGVTQTPKHLITATGQRVTLRCSPRSGDLSVYWYQQSLDQGLQFLIQYYNGEERAKGNILERFSAQQFPDLHSELNLSSLELGDSALYFCASSATGGFYNEQFFGPGTRLTVL.

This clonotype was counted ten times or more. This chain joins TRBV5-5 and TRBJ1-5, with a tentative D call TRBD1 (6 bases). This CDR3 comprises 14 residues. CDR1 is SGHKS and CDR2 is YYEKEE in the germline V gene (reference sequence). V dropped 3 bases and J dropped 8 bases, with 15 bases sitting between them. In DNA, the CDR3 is TGTGCCAGCAGCTCGACAGGCCTTTCAGAGCCCCAGCATTTT. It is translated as CASSSTGLSEPQHF.

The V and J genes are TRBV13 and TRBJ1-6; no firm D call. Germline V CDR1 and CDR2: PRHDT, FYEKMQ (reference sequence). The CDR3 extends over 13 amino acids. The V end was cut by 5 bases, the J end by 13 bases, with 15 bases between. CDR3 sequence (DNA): TGTGCCAGCAGCCCCGGGCAGGTTGGCCCCCTCCACTTT. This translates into CASSPGQVGPLHF. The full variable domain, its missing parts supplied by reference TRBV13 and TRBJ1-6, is AAGVIQSPRHLIKEKRETATLKCYPIPRHDTVYWYQQGPGQDPQFLISFYEKMQSDKGSIPDRFSAQQFSDYHSELNMSSLELGDSALYFCASSPGQVGPLHFGNGTRLTVT.